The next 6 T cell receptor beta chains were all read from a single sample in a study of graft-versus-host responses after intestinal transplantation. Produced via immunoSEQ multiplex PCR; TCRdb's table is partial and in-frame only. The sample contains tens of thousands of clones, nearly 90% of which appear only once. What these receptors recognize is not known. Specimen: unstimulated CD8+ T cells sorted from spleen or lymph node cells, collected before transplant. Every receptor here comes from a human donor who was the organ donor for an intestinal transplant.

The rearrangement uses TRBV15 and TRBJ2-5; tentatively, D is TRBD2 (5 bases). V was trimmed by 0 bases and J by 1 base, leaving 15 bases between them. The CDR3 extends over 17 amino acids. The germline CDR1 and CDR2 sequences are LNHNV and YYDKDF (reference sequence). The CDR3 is CATSRDPGSGIQETQYF. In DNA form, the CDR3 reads TGTGCCACCAGCAGAGACCCGGGATCCGGGATCCAAGAGACCCAGTACTTC.

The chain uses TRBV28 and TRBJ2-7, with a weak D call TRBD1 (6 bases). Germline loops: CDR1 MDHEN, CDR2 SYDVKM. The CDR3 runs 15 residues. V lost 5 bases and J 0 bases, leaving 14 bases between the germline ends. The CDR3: CASSQGKLSSYEQYV. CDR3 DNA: TGTGCCAGCAGTCAGGGGAAATTAAGCTCCTACGAGCAGTACGTC.

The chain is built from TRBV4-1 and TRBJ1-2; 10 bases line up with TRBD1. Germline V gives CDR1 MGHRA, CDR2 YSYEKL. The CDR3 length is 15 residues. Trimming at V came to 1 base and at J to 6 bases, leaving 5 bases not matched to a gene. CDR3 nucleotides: TGCGCCAGCAGCCAAGGGACAGGGGGTTTAAATGGCTACACCTTC. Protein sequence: CASSQGTGGLNGYTF.

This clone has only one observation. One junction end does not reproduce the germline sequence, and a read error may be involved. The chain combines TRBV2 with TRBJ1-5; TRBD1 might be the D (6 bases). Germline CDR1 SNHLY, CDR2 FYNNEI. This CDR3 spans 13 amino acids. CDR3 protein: CASSTHWRGAGGF. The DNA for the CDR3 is TGTGCCAGCAGTACTCACTGGCGGGGGGCAGGTGGGTTT.

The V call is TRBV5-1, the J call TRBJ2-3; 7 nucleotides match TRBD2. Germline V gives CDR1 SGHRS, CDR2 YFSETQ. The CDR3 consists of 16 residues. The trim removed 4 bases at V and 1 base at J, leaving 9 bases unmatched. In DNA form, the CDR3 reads TGCGCCAGCAGCCCGGGGACTATCCCGGGCACAGATACGCAGTATTTT. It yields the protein CASSPGTIPGTDTQYF.

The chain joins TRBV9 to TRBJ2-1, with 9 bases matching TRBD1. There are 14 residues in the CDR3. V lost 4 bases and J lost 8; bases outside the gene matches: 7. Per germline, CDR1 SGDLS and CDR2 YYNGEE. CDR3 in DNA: TGTGCCAGCAGCCTCGGGACAGGGCTCGATGAGCAGTTCTTC. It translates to CASSLGTGLDEQFF.